Below are 21 T cell receptor beta chains sequenced from a single sample in a study of T cell repertoires and Cas9 in healthy adults. Profiled with immunoSEQ multiplex PCR; TCRdb holds only in-frame clones, not every one. The table lists about 22,000 clones, about 90% of them singletons. Sequences were obtained from CD4+ effector T cells (CD127+, CD25-, CD137-, CD154-) from PBMCs; culture status not recorded. These receptor sequences come from a human donor in good health.

The V gene is TRBV5-4, the J gene TRBJ1-2, with 8 bases fitting TRBD1. The length of the CDR3 is 14 residues. The J segment lost 4 bases and the V segment lost 0 bases, leaving 2 bases of the junction unmatched. Germline CDR1 is SGHNT and CDR2 is YYREEE (reference sequence). Here the CDR3 DNA reads TGTGCCAGCAGCTTGGCCAGGGGGCCCTATGGCTACACCTTC. Translation gives CASSLARGPYGYTF.

The chain joins TRBV11-2 to TRBJ2-1; 7 bases fit TRBD2. The CDR3 covers 15 residues. CDR1 is SGHAT, CDR2 FQNNGV, per germline. The J segment lost 6 bases and the V segment lost 1 base, leaving 6 bases of the junction unmatched. Here the CDR3 DNA reads TGTGCCAGCAGCTTAGTAGCGGGTGGGAGCAATGAGCAGTTCTTC. Translated, it gives CASSLVAGGSNEQFF.

This chain connects TRBV7-8 to TRBJ2-1, with 14 bases aligning to TRBD2. Germline lookup yields CDR1 SGHVS and CDR2 FQNEAQ. V shed 2 bases and J 6 bases; nucleotides not matched to a gene: 15. This CDR3 is built from 20 residues. CDR3 nucleotides: TGTGCCAGCAGCTTACGACTAGCGGGAGGGCCAAGGTTGAGGGCCAATGAGCAGTTCTTC. This encodes CASSLRLAGGPRLRANEQFF.

The chain employs TRBV6-4 and TRBJ2-3, with D unresolved. There are 15 residues in the CDR3. V was pared by 0 bases and J by 1 base, with 8 bases between. The V gene's germline CDR1 is MRHNA and CDR2 SNTAGT. Here the CDR3 DNA reads TGTGCCAGCAGTGACTCGATCTACGGCACAGATACGCAGTATTTT. It translates to CASSDSIYGTDTQYF.

Written as DNA, the CDR3 is TGTGCCACCACGTGGCGAGGCACCGGGGAGCTGTTTTTT. Protein sequence: CATTWRGTGELFF. The J gene is TRBJ2-2, the V gene TRBV10-3; D call uncertain. Germline V gene lookup returns CDR1 ENHRY and CDR2 SYGVKD. The CDR3 loop spans 13 amino acids. The V and J ends lost 10 bases and 4 bases respectively, with 13 bases between them.

Note on this clone: One end of the junction fails to match germline, which may point to a read error. The same CDR3 can be traced to other DNA sequences in this sample. The chain joins TRBV5-1 to TRBJ2-1, with D uncertain. The CDR3 sequence is 15 residues long. Germline V gene sequence: CDR1 SGHRS, CDR2 YFSETQ. In nucleotides, the CDR3 is TGCGCGAGCAGCCCCTTCCAATACCCCTACAATGAGCAGTTCTTC. It codes for CASSPFQYPYNEQFF.

This chain joins TRBV5-6 and TRBJ1-4; perhaps TRBD1 as D (5 bases). Germline-derived CDR1 and CDR2 are SGHDT and YYEEEE. This CDR3 spans 16 amino acids. V was trimmed by 0 bases and J by 0 bases, leaving 9 bases between them. The CDR3 DNA reads as TGTGCCAGCAGCTTGGCAGGGATCGCAACTAATGAAAAACTGTTTTTT. Its translation is CASSLAGIATNEKLFF.

The chain is built from TRBV6-6 and TRBJ2-1; TRBD1 matches at 8 bases. J gave up 4 bases and V 6 bases, and 5 bases lay outside the gene matches. Germline-derived CDR1 and CDR2 are MNHNY and SVGAGI (reference sequence). The CDR3 covers 14 residues. CDR3: CASSRDRMYNEQFF. DNA of the CDR3: TGTGCCAGCAGCCGGGACAGGATGTACAATGAGCAGTTCTTC.

This clone came up once. The junction shows a germline mismatch at one end, possibly a read error. The chain joins TRBV9 to TRBJ2-2; possible D gene TRBD2, 5 bases. Germline CDR1 SGDLS, CDR2 YYNGEE. This CDR3 has 16 amino acids. CDR3 bases: TGTGCCAGCGGCGTAGGAAACGGGGTGAACACCGGGGAGCTGTTTTTT. Its translation: CASGVGNGVNTGELFF.

DNA of the CDR3: TGTGCCATTCGAGCCGCGGGGAGCACCGGGGAGCTGTTTTTT. This gives the protein CAIRAAGSTGELFF. The chain carries TRBV27 and TRBJ2-2; possibly TRBD2 for D (6 bases). This CDR3 contains 14 residues. Germline CDR1 is MNHEY and CDR2 is SMNVEV (reference sequence). V shed 10 bases and J shed 4 bases, with 16 bases lying between them.

This chain joins TRBV6-1 and TRBJ2-2, with D uncertain. The CDR3 runs 15 residues. CDR1 and CDR2 from the germline V gene are MNHNS and SASEGT. The ends were cut back, 2 bases at V and 2 bases at J, with 9 bases in the middle. The CDR3 sequence is CASSETYANTGELFF. As DNA, the CDR3 is TGTGCCAGCAGTGAAACGTACGCCAACACCGGGGAGCTGTTTTTT.

V is TRBV7-8 and J is TRBJ2-1; 9 nucleotides agree with TRBD2. The V and J ends lost 2 bases and 7 bases, in that order; junction bases with no gene match: 15. CDR1 SGHVS and CDR2 FQNEAQ come from the germline V gene. The CDR3 contains 18 residues. CDR3 sequence reads: CASSLKRLAGPQGNEQFF. In nucleotides, the CDR3 is TGTGCCAGCAGCTTAAAAAGGCTAGCGGGGCCCCAGGGAAATGAGCAGTTCTTC.

V is TRBV19 and J is TRBJ1-6, with 7 bases lining up with TRBD1. The CDR3 length is 13 residues. The J segment lost 8 bases and the V segment lost 7 bases, leaving 5 bases of the junction unmatched. Germline CDR1 is LNHDA and CDR2 is SQIVND (reference sequence). The CDR3 region is CASTPQGDSPLHF. The DNA of the CDR3 is TGTGCCAGTACCCCGCAGGGGGATTCACCCCTCCACTTT.

V and J are TRBV7-3 and TRBJ2-1; D not certain. The CDR3 sequence is 13 residues long. Germline V gene lookup returns CDR1 SGHTA and CDR2 FQGTGA. Between the trimmed V and J ends, which lost 2 bases and 5 bases, there was a span of 7 bases. The DNA for the CDR3 is TGTGCCAGCAGCTTAGGTTACGACAATGAGCAGTTCTTC. Its protein is CASSLGYDNEQFF.

As to this clone: One end of the junction is discordant with germline, which a read error may explain. The chain joins TRBV7-2 to TRBJ1-1; unclear D gene. CDR3 length: 13 amino acids. The germline V gene encodes CDR1 SGHTA and CDR2 FQGNSA. The DNA of the CDR3 is TGTGCCAGCAGCCCCGGCGGGAGCCTACCTGGGGTTTTT. Its protein product is CASSPGGSLPGVF.

The chain combines TRBV4-3 with TRBJ2-1; TRBD2 agrees at 7 bases. Per germline, CDR1 LGHNA and CDR2 YSLEER. This CDR3 comprises 16 residues. The V and J ends lost 4 bases and 2 bases, in that order; junction bases with no gene match: 8. CDR3 nucleotide sequence: TGCGCCAGCAGCCCAGATGAGCTAGCGGCCTACAATGAGCAGTTCTTC. It specifies CASSPDELAAYNEQFF.

In this sample, this clone turned up once. The chain has TRBV9 and TRBJ1-1; D gene ambiguous. The CDR3 is 15 amino acids. Trimming took 3 bases from V and 6 from J, leaving 18 bases between them. Germline CDR1 is SGDLS and CDR2 is YYNGEE. The CDR3 region has the DNA TGTGCCAGCAGCGGGACCGAGAGGGAAGACGCTGAAGCTTTCTTT. Translation: CASSGTEREDAEAFF.

This rearrangement joins TRBV7-7 to TRBJ1-2, with 8 bases fitting TRBD1. The CDR3 covers 19 residues. V was pared by 1 base and J by 1 base, with 14 bases of the junction left unmatched. Germline assignment: CDR1 SSHAT and CDR2 FNYEAQ (reference sequence). CDR3 residues: CASSLGPGTGCLLNYGYTF. In nucleotides, the CDR3 is TGTGCCAGCAGCTTAGGACCCGGGACAGGATGTCTCCTTAACTATGGCTACACCTTC.

The V call is TRBV10-2, the J call TRBJ1-5, with a tentative D call TRBD1 (6 bases). CDR3 length: 14 amino acids. Trimming pared 3 bases from V and 4 bases from J, leaving 10 bases between. CDR1 WSHSY and CDR2 SAAADI come from the germline V gene. CDR3 in DNA: TGCGCCAGCAGTGACGACAGGCGAAATCAGCCCCAGCATTTT. Translating it yields CASSDDRRNQPQHF.

J is TRBJ2-3 and V is TRBV7-2, with no clear D. Germline loops: CDR1 SGHTA, CDR2 FQGNSA. Trimming took 5 bases from V and 4 from J, leaving 10 bases between them. The CDR3 runs 13 residues. This CDR3 reads CASSPTYSDTQYF. The CDR3 DNA follows: TGTGCCAGCAGCCCGACCTACTCAGATACGCAGTATTTT.

V and J are TRBV15 and TRBJ2-6; no clear D gene. Between the trimmed V and J ends, which lost 0 bases and 4 bases, there was a span of 4 bases. The CDR3 is 14 amino acids. In germline, CDR1 is LNHNV, CDR2 YYDKDF (reference sequence). The DNA of the CDR3 is TGTGCCACCAGCAGAGATCCAGGGGCCAACGTCCTGACTTTC. Its protein is CATSRDPGANVLTF. Using reference TRBV15 and TRBJ2-6 for the parts outside the CDR3, the full variable domain is DAMVIQNPRYQVTQFGKPVTLSCSQTLNHNVMYWYQQKSSQAPKLLFHYYDKDFNNEADTPDNFQSRRPNTSFCFLDIRSPGLGDTAMYLCATSRDPGANVLTFGAGSRLTVL.